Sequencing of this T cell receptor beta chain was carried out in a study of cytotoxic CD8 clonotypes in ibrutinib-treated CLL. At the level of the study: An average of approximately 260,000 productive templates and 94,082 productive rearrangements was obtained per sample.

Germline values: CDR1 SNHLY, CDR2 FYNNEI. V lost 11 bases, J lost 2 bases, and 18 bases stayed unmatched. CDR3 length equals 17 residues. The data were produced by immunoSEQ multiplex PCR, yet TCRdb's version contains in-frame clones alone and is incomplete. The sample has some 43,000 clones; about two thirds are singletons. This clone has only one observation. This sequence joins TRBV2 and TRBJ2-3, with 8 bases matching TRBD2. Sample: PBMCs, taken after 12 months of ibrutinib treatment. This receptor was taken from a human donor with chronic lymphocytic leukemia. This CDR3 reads CALSGNRGFRDTDTQYF. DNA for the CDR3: TGTGCCCTTAGCGGGAATAGGGGTTTTCGGGACACAGATACGCAGTATTTT. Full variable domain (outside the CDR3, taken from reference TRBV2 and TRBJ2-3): EPEVTQTPSHQVTQMGQEVILRCVPISNHLYFYWYRQILGQKVEFLVSFYNNEISEKSEIFDDQFSVERPDGSNFTLKIRSTKLEDSAMYFCALSGNRGFRDTDTQYFGPGTRLTVL.